Each of the 10 T cell receptor beta chains below was sequenced from the same sample in a study of a mutant IDH1 vaccine in newly diagnosed glioma. What these receptors recognize is not known. This sample's time point: week 5, during vaccination. Each dose delivered 300 ug of mutant IDH1 20-mer peptide subcutaneously with imiquimod. Profiled with immunoSEQ multiplex PCR; TCRdb holds only in-frame clones, not every one. Here the sample spans 49,000 or so clones, around 80% being singletons. Sequencing used PBMCs, obtained from a glioma patient whose treatment included an IDH1 peptide vaccine. The receptors stem from a woman between 35 and 50 years old with glioma.

The chain employs TRBV2 and TRBJ1-1, with D possibly TRBD1 on 5 matching bases. Germline V CDR1 and CDR2: SNHLY, FYNNEI. The CDR3 extends over 13 amino acids. The V end lost 10 bases, the J end lost 5 bases, and 17 bases lay between the germline ends. The CDR3 protein is CAKSRETKTEAFF. CDR3 DNA sequence: TGTGCCAAAAGCAGGGAGACGAAGACTGAAGCTTTCTTT.

This chain links TRBV15 with TRBJ2-6; D not certain. The CDR3 totals 13 residues. The V and J ends lost 8 bases and 2 bases respectively, with 7 bases between them. From germline, CDR1 is LNHNV and CDR2 YYDKDF (reference sequence). This CDR3 reads CATQWAGANVLTF. The CDR3, as DNA: TGTGCCACCCAATGGGCTGGGGCCAACGTCCTGACTTTC.

The chain is built from TRBV9 and TRBJ1-2; the match to TRBD1 covers 9 bases. The CDR3 spans 14 residues. The junction had 3 bases not matched to a gene; V was cut back by 4 bases and J by 2 bases. Germline CDR1 and CDR2: SGDLS and YYNGEE. The chain's CDR3 is CASSIGQGNYGYTF. Written as DNA, the CDR3 is TGTGCCAGCAGCATCGGACAGGGGAACTATGGCTACACCTTC.

The chain employs TRBV15 and TRBJ1-5, with D possibly TRBD1 on 6 matching bases. Germline CDR1 LNHNV, CDR2 YYDKDF (reference sequence). This CDR3 is built from 17 residues. Trimming pared 1 base from V and 1 base from J, leaving 14 bases between. This CDR3 reads CATSRGGGTTSNQPQHF. Here the CDR3 DNA reads TGTGCCACCAGCAGAGGAGGGGGAACTACCAGCAATCAGCCCCAGCATTTT.

This clone was found a few times. V and J are TRBV2 and TRBJ1-5, with D perhaps matching TRBD1 (5 bases). CDR3 size: 13 residues. Deletions cut 8 bases from V and 0 bases from J, with 8 bases between. Germline V lookup: CDR1 SNHLY, CDR2 FYNNEI. The CDR3 DNA sequence: TGTGCCAGCCGGGGCGGTAGCAATCAGCCCCAGCATTTT. Translated, it gives CASRGGSNQPQHF. Full variable domain (missing parts from reference TRBV2 and TRBJ1-5): EPEVTQTPSHQVTQMGQEVILRCVPISNHLYFYWYRQILGQKVEFLVSFYNNEISEKSEIFDDQFSVERPDGSNFTLKIRSTKLEDSAMYFCASRGGSNQPQHFGDGTRLSIL.

The V gene is TRBV18, the J gene TRBJ2-7, with D unclear. Germline V gene data show CDR1 as KGHSH and CDR2 as LQKENI. This CDR3 is built from 14 residues. Trimming pared 6 bases from V and 5 bases from J, leaving 17 bases between. Written as DNA, the CDR3 is TGTGCCAGCTCCCGCGAAATGGTGCGAAACGAGCAGTACTTC. It yields the protein CASSREMVRNEQYF.

This clone was recorded only once. The chain employs TRBV6-1 and TRBJ2-7; 13 nucleotides match TRBD2. Trimming cost V 2 bases and J 7 bases; bases outside gene matches: 5. Per germline, CDR1 MNHNS and CDR2 SASEGT. The CDR3 totals 15 residues. The CDR3 nucleotides read TGTGCCAGCAGTGAAACTAGCGGGGGGGCGAAAGAGCAGTACTTC. It translates to CASSETSGGAKEQYF.

The V gene is TRBV6-1, the J gene TRBJ1-2; no firm D call. Trimming took 7 bases from V and 4 from J, leaving 16 bases between them. Germline V gene lookup returns CDR1 MNHNS and CDR2 SASEGT. The CDR3 runs to 14 residues. The CDR3 bases are TGTGCCAGCAAAATAAATGGGGTAGGCTATGGCTACACCTTC. It translates to CASKINGVGYGYTF.

The chain couples TRBV27 to TRBJ1-2, with 8 bases matching TRBD1. Germline V lookup: CDR1 MNHEY, CDR2 SMNVEV (reference sequence). V was pared by 2 bases and J by 4 bases, with 12 bases of the junction left unmatched. The length of the CDR3 is 17 residues. The CDR3 spells CASSLTTTGVGGYGYTF. Here the CDR3 DNA reads TGTGCCAGCAGTTTAACCACGACAGGGGTGGGAGGCTATGGCTACACCTTC.

The V and J genes are TRBV5-7 and TRBJ2-7; the D gene is possibly TRBD2 (7 bases). TRBV5-7 is assigned to the ORF class and has an uncertain function. This CDR3 has 16 amino acids. The V gene lost 1 base and the J gene lost 2 bases, with 16 bases spanning the gap. CDR3 loop: CASSLSGGPPAYEQYF. DNA for the CDR3: TGTGCCAGCAGCTTGTCGGGGGGCCCACCGGCCTACGAGCAGTACTTC.